A selection of T cell receptor beta chains follows, all from one sample in a study of T-cell reconstitution after alpha-beta-depleted transplantation in children. TCRdb called the PCR reads again in MiXCR, with one record for every CDR3 protein. The table records around 76,000 distinct CDR3 sequences, 15% to 20% of them present only once. Material: PBMCs, mostly from graft donor cells, obtained 360 days after TCRalphabeta/CD19-depleted stem cell transplant. These receptors were taken from a male patient between 2 and 10 years old who had a stem cell transplant for acute lymphoblastic leukemia, so the T cells may come from the graft donor. Both conserved end residues are part of each CDR3. The order of the fields is J gene, D gene, clone size, CDR3 length, V gene, CDR3 protein, CDR3 DNA. D genes are given only for firm matches. Expanded clones get a size class; other rows say once, few or many, or leave the size out.

j_call: TRBJ2-5; d_call: TRBD2; clone_size: NA; cdr3_length: 15; v_call: TRBV4-1; cdr3_aa: CASRALAGPQETQYF; cdr3_nt: TGCGCCAGCCGGGCACTAGCGGGCCCCCAAGAGACCCAGTACTTC
j_call: TRBJ2-5; d_call: NA; clone_size: NA; cdr3_length: 14; v_call: TRBV19; cdr3_aa: CASSVAGRQETQYF; cdr3_nt: TGTGCCAGTAGTGTCGCAGGTCGCCAAGAGACCCAGTACTTC
j_call: TRBJ2-2; d_call: NA; clone_size: few; cdr3_length: 17; v_call: TRBV27; cdr3_aa: CASSLASRAIGTGELFF; cdr3_nt: TGTGCCAGCAGTTTGGCGTCCAGGGCAATCGGTACCGGGGAGCTGTTTTTT
j_call: TRBJ2-1; d_call: TRBD2; clone_size: NA; cdr3_length: 17; v_call: TRBV7-8; cdr3_aa: CASSLARTSGRAGEQFF; cdr3_nt: TGTGCCAGCAGCTTAGCCCGGACTAGCGGGAGGGCCGGGGAGCAGTTCTTC
j_call: TRBJ2-7; d_call: TRBD2; clone_size: few; cdr3_length: 15; v_call: TRBV4-1; cdr3_aa: CASSPSGRDSYEQYF; cdr3_nt: TGCGCCAGCAGCCCTAGCGGGAGGGACTCCTACGAGCAGTACTTC
j_call: TRBJ2-3; d_call: NA; clone_size: few; cdr3_length: 15; v_call: TRBV5-1; cdr3_aa: CASSLVGASTDTQYF; cdr3_nt: TGCGCCAGCAGCTTGGTCGGCGCTAGCACAGATACGCAGTATTTT
j_call: TRBJ1-2; d_call: NA; clone_size: many; cdr3_length: 13; v_call: TRBV5-1; cdr3_aa: CASSLSFSYGYTF; cdr3_nt: TGCGCCAGCAGCTTGTCGTTTTCCTATGGCTACACCTTC
j_call: TRBJ1-1; d_call: NA; clone_size: NA; cdr3_length: 13; v_call: TRBV10-2; cdr3_aa: CASSGSGGRWAFF; cdr3_nt: TGCGCCAGCAGTGGGAGTGGAGGTCGGTGGGCTTTCTTT
j_call: TRBJ2-1; d_call: NA; clone_size: few; cdr3_length: 12; v_call: TRBV5-1; cdr3_aa: CASSLAGQSRNF; cdr3_nt: TGCGCCAGCAGCTTGGCAGGACAGAGCCGAAATTTC
j_call: TRBJ2-4; d_call: NA; clone_size: few; cdr3_length: 14; v_call: TRBV12-3/TRBV12-4; cdr3_aa: CASRNWPTKNIQYF; cdr3_nt: TGTGCCAGCAGAAATTGGCCAACCAAAAACATTCAGTACTTC
j_call: TRBJ2-5; d_call: NA; clone_size: few; cdr3_length: 13; v_call: TRBV10-3; cdr3_aa: CAISTRSGETQYF; cdr3_nt: TGTGCCATCAGCACTAGGAGCGGGGAGACCCAGTACTTC
j_call: TRBJ1-6; d_call: TRBD1; clone_size: NA; cdr3_length: 16; v_call: TRBV6-5; cdr3_aa: CASSNLGQGYNSPLHF; cdr3_nt: TGTGCCAGCAGTAACCTGGGACAGGGTTATAATTCACCCCTCCACTTT
j_call: TRBJ1-3; d_call: NA; clone_size: many; cdr3_length: 16; v_call: TRBV28; cdr3_aa: CATMGAAKDSGNTIYF; cdr3_nt: TGTGCGACGATGGGGGCAGCAAAGGACTCTGGAAACACCATATATTTT
j_call: TRBJ2-1; d_call: TRBD1; clone_size: NA; cdr3_length: 16; v_call: TRBV7-8; cdr3_aa: CASSFRGKKNYNEQFF; cdr3_nt: TGTGCCAGCAGCTTCAGGGGGAAGAAAAACTACAATGAGCAGTTCTTC
j_call: TRBJ2-5; d_call: NA; clone_size: NA; cdr3_length: 18; v_call: TRBV5-6; cdr3_aa: CASSLGSRGGSLKETQYF; cdr3_nt: TGTGCCAGCAGCTTAGGCTCCAGGGGGGGTTCTCTAAAAGAGACCCAGTACTTC
j_call: TRBJ1-2; d_call: NA; clone_size: few; cdr3_length: 16; v_call: TRBV12-3/TRBV12-4; cdr3_aa: CASSLTSRTANYGYTF; cdr3_nt: TGTGCCAGCAGTTTAACTTCGCGGACAGCAAACTATGGCTACACCTTC
j_call: TRBJ2-1; d_call: TRBD1; clone_size: NA; cdr3_length: 15; v_call: TRBV27; cdr3_aa: CATAHRDREYNEQFF; cdr3_nt: TGTGCCACCGCCCACCGGGACAGGGAGTACAATGAGCAGTTCTTC
j_call: TRBJ2-5; d_call: TRBD2; clone_size: NA; cdr3_length: 15; v_call: TRBV7-7; cdr3_aa: CASSKGLAGVETQYF; cdr3_nt: TGTGCTAGCAGCAAAGGACTAGCGGGAGTAGAGACCCAGTACTTC
j_call: TRBJ2-1; d_call: NA; clone_size: few; cdr3_length: 10; v_call: TRBV20-1; cdr3_aa: CSARPLEQFF; cdr3_nt: TGCAGTGCTAGACCTCTCGAGCAGTTCTTC
j_call: TRBJ2-3; d_call: NA; clone_size: few; cdr3_length: 12; v_call: TRBV20-1; cdr3_aa: CSASGNSDTQYF; cdr3_nt: TGCAGTGCTAGCGGCAACTCAGATACGCAGTATTTT
j_call: TRBJ2-1; d_call: TRBD1; clone_size: few; cdr3_length: 14; v_call: TRBV4-1; cdr3_aa: CASSLDREYNEQFF; cdr3_nt: TGCGCCAGCAGCCTAGACAGGGAATACAATGAGCAGTTCTTC
j_call: TRBJ2-1; d_call: TRBD2; clone_size: NA; cdr3_length: 18; v_call: TRBV6-5; cdr3_aa: CASSYSNVLAGGPFEQFF; cdr3_nt: TGTGCCAGCAGTTACTCTAATGTTCTAGCGGGAGGGCCATTTGAGCAGTTCTTC
j_call: TRBJ2-7; d_call: NA; clone_size: many; cdr3_length: 15; v_call: TRBV12-3/TRBV12-4; cdr3_aa: CASSFYGSGSYEQYF; cdr3_nt: TGTGCCAGCAGTTTTTACGGGAGTGGTTCCTACGAGCAGTACTTC
j_call: TRBJ1-1; d_call: TRBD1; clone_size: many; cdr3_length: 13; v_call: TRBV7-9; cdr3_aa: CASSQQGRPEAFF; cdr3_nt: TGTGCCAGCAGCCAACAGGGGAGACCTGAAGCTTTCTTT
j_call: TRBJ2-3; d_call: NA; clone_size: NA; cdr3_length: 13; v_call: TRBV13; cdr3_aa: CASSLPWGDTQYF; cdr3_nt: TGTGCCAGCAGCTTGCCCTGGGGAGATACGCAGTATTTT
j_call: TRBJ2-7; d_call: NA; clone_size: NA; cdr3_length: 13; v_call: TRBV12-3/TRBV12-4; cdr3_aa: CASRKIGGREQYF; cdr3_nt: TGTGCCAGCAGAAAGATCGGGGGTCGGGAGCAGTACTTC
j_call: TRBJ2-1; d_call: TRBD2; clone_size: few; cdr3_length: 13; v_call: TRBV12-3/TRBV12-4; cdr3_aa: CASSRDYHNEQFF; cdr3_nt: TGTGCCAGCAGCCGGGACTACCACAATGAGCAGTTCTTC
j_call: TRBJ1-1; d_call: NA; clone_size: NA; cdr3_length: 14; v_call: TRBV6-5; cdr3_aa: CASSYRRANTEAFF; cdr3_nt: TGTGCCAGCAGTTATCGCCGGGCGAACACTGAAGCTTTCTTT
j_call: TRBJ2-7; d_call: TRBD2; clone_size: few; cdr3_length: 14; v_call: TRBV12-3/TRBV12-4; cdr3_aa: CASSELAGVGEQYF; cdr3_nt: TGTGCCAGCAGTGAGCTAGCGGGAGTGGGCGAGCAGTACTTC
j_call: TRBJ2-3; d_call: NA; clone_size: NA; cdr3_length: 16; v_call: TRBV7-2; cdr3_aa: CASSLDPLVPTDTQYF; cdr3_nt: TGTGCCAGCAGCTTAGACCCACTAGTCCCCACAGATACGCAGTATTTT
j_call: TRBJ2-7; d_call: TRBD1; clone_size: NA; cdr3_length: 14; v_call: TRBV2; cdr3_aa: CASRQGTVDYEQYF; cdr3_nt: TGTGCCAGCAGACAAGGGACAGTGGACTACGAGCAGTACTTC
j_call: TRBJ1-4; d_call: TRBD1; clone_size: NA; cdr3_length: 19; v_call: TRBV4-1; cdr3_aa: CASSHNSGTGRTANEKLFF; cdr3_nt: TGCGCCAGCAGCCATAATTCCGGGACAGGACGCACGGCTAATGAAAAACTGTTTTTT
j_call: TRBJ1-6; d_call: NA; clone_size: few; cdr3_length: 15; v_call: TRBV7-9; cdr3_aa: CASSLGGSYNSPLHF; cdr3_nt: TGTGCCAGCAGCTTAGGGGGCTCCTATAATTCACCCCTCCACTTT
j_call: TRBJ1-2; d_call: TRBD1; clone_size: NA; cdr3_length: 13; v_call: TRBV20-1; cdr3_aa: CSAADRTRDGYTF; cdr3_nt: TGCAGTGCCGCGGACAGGACGAGGGATGGCTACACCTTC
j_call: TRBJ2-2; d_call: NA; clone_size: NA; cdr3_length: 12; v_call: TRBV28; cdr3_aa: CASSVRRDLVVF; cdr3_nt: TGTGCCAGCAGTGTCCGCCGGGACCTTGTGGTTTTT
j_call: TRBJ2-1; d_call: TRBD1; clone_size: NA; cdr3_length: 14; v_call: TRBV10-3; cdr3_aa: CAISGQGIGNEQFF; cdr3_nt: TGTGCCATCAGCGGACAGGGTATAGGCAATGAGCAGTTCTTC
j_call: TRBJ2-2; d_call: TRBD1; clone_size: few; cdr3_length: 14; v_call: TRBV10-3; cdr3_aa: CAISTGQDTGELFF; cdr3_nt: TGTGCCATCAGTACCGGACAGGACACCGGGGAGCTGTTTTTT
j_call: TRBJ2-1; d_call: NA; clone_size: few; cdr3_length: 14; v_call: TRBV27; cdr3_aa: CASSRGGYYNEQFF; cdr3_nt: TGTGCCAGCAGTAGGGGCGGCTACTACAATGAGCAGTTCTTC
j_call: TRBJ2-1; d_call: NA; clone_size: NA; cdr3_length: 13; v_call: TRBV11-3; cdr3_aa: CASSRRGYNEQFF; cdr3_nt: TGTGCCAGCAGCCGTAGGGGCTACAATGAGCAGTTCTTC
j_call: TRBJ2-1; d_call: TRBD2; clone_size: NA; cdr3_length: 15; v_call: TRBV20-1; cdr3_aa: CSARGLSGAYNEQFF; cdr3_nt: TGCAGTGCTAGAGGCCTTAGCGGGGCGTACAATGAGCAGTTCTTC
j_call: TRBJ2-7; d_call: TRBD1; clone_size: few; cdr3_length: 16; v_call: TRBV4-2; cdr3_aa: CASSQDQRTGYHEQYF; cdr3_nt: TGTGCCAGCAGCCAAGATCAGCGGACAGGGTACCACGAGCAGTACTTC
j_call: TRBJ2-1; d_call: NA; clone_size: few; cdr3_length: 14; v_call: TRBV7-2; cdr3_aa: CASRRAGPDNEQFF; cdr3_nt: TGTGCCAGCAGAAGAGCCGGGCCTGACAATGAGCAGTTCTTC
j_call: TRBJ2-3; d_call: NA; clone_size: many; cdr3_length: 14; v_call: TRBV24-1; cdr3_aa: CATSAAELSDTQYF; cdr3_nt: TGTGCCACCAGTGCCGCAGAGCTCTCAGATACGCAGTATTTT
j_call: TRBJ2-1; d_call: TRBD2; clone_size: NA; cdr3_length: 16; v_call: TRBV5-4; cdr3_aa: CASRRGSNSGYNEQFF; cdr3_nt: TGTGCCAGCAGGCGAGGGTCGAATAGCGGGTACAATGAGCAGTTCTTC
j_call: TRBJ2-4; d_call: NA; clone_size: NA; cdr3_length: 20; v_call: TRBV6-2/TRBV6-3; cdr3_aa: CASSYSIIDGRGMGKNIQYF; cdr3_nt: TGTGCCAGCAGTTACTCGATCATCGATGGTCGGGGTATGGGCAAAAACATTCAGTACTTC
j_call: TRBJ1-2; d_call: NA; clone_size: few; cdr3_length: 15; v_call: TRBV4-1; cdr3_aa: CASSQIKGFNYGYTF; cdr3_nt: TGCGCCAGCAGCCAAATTAAGGGGTTCAACTATGGCTACACCTTC
j_call: TRBJ2-7; d_call: TRBD1; clone_size: NA; cdr3_length: 13; v_call: TRBV11-3; cdr3_aa: CASSPWTGYEQYF; cdr3_nt: TGTGCCAGCAGCCCTTGGACAGGTTACGAGCAGTACTTC
j_call: TRBJ2-5; d_call: TRBD2; clone_size: few; cdr3_length: 15; v_call: TRBV7-8; cdr3_aa: CASSPRLAGLETQYF; cdr3_nt: TGTGCCAGCAGCCCCAGACTAGCGGGATTGGAGACCCAGTACTTC
j_call: TRBJ2-5; d_call: TRBD2; clone_size: NA; cdr3_length: 15; v_call: TRBV4-2; cdr3_aa: CASSHDSGSSETQYF; cdr3_nt: TGTGCCAGCAGCCATGATAGCGGGAGTTCAGAGACCCAGTACTTC
j_call: TRBJ1-3; d_call: NA; clone_size: few; cdr3_length: 16; v_call: TRBV12-3/TRBV12-4; cdr3_aa: CASRPMGENSGNTIYF; cdr3_nt: TGTGCCAGCAGACCGATGGGAGAGAACTCTGGAAACACCATATATTTT
j_call: TRBJ2-7; d_call: NA; clone_size: few; cdr3_length: 14; v_call: TRBV12-3/TRBV12-4; cdr3_aa: CASSLTINRYEQYF; cdr3_nt: TGTGCCAGCAGTTTAACGATTAACCGTTACGAGCAGTACTTC
j_call: TRBJ2-7; d_call: NA; clone_size: NA; cdr3_length: 16; v_call: TRBV12-3/TRBV12-4; cdr3_aa: CASSLKGQSPSYEQYF; cdr3_nt: TGTGCCAGCAGTTTAAAAGGTCAGAGCCCCTCCTACGAGCAGTACTTC
j_call: TRBJ2-1; d_call: NA; clone_size: few; cdr3_length: 13; v_call: TRBV5-1; cdr3_aa: CASTSSWTGEQFF; cdr3_nt: TGCGCCAGCACGTCGAGCTGGACGGGTGAGCAGTTCTTC
j_call: TRBJ2-3; d_call: TRBD2; clone_size: NA; cdr3_length: 13; v_call: TRBV7-7; cdr3_aa: CASSLEREGTQYF; cdr3_nt: TGTGCCAGCAGCTTAGAGCGGGAGGGCACGCAGTATTTT
j_call: TRBJ2-7; d_call: NA; clone_size: medium-sized; cdr3_length: 14; v_call: TRBV12-3/TRBV12-4; cdr3_aa: CASSSTGWNYEQYF; cdr3_nt: TGTGCCAGCAGTTCAACAGGGTGGAATTACGAGCAGTACTTC
j_call: TRBJ1-6; d_call: NA; clone_size: few; cdr3_length: 13; v_call: TRBV6-5; cdr3_aa: CASSNSRNSPLHF; cdr3_nt: TGTGCCAGCAGTAACTCGCGTAATTCACCCCTCCACTTT